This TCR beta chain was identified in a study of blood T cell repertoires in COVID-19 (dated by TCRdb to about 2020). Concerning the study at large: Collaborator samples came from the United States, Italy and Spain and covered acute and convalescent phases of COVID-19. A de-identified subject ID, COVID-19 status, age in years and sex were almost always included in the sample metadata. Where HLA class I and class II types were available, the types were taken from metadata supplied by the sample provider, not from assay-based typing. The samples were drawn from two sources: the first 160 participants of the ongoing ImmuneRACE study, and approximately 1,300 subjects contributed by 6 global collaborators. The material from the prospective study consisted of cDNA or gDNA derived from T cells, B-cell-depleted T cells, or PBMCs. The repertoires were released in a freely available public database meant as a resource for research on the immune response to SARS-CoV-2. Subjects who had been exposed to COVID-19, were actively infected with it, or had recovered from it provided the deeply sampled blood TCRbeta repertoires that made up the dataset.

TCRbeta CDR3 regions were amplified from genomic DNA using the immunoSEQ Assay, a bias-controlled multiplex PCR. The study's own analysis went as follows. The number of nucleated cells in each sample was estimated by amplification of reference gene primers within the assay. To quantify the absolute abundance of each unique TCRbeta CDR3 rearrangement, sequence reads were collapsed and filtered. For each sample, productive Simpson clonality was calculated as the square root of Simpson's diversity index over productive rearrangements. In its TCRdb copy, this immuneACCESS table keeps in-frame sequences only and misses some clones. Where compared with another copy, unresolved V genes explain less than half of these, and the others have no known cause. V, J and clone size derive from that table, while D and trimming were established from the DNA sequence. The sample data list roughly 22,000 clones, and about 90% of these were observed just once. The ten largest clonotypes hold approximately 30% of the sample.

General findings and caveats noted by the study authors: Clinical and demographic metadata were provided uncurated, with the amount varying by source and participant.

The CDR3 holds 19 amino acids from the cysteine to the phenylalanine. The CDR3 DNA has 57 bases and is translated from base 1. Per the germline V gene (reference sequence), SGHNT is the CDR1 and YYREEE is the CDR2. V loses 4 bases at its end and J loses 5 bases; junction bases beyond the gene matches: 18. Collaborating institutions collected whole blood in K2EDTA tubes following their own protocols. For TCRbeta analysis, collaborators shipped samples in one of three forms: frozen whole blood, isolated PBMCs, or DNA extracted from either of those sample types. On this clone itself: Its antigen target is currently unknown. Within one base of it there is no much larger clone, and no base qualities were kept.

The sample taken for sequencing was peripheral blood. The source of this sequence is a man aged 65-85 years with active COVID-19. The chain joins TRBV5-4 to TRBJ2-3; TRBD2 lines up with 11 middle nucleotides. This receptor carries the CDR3 CASSQPRTSGPGLGDTQYF. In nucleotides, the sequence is TGTGCCAGCAGCCAACCCCGGACTAGCGGGCCGGGGTTGGGAGATACGCAGTATTTT.